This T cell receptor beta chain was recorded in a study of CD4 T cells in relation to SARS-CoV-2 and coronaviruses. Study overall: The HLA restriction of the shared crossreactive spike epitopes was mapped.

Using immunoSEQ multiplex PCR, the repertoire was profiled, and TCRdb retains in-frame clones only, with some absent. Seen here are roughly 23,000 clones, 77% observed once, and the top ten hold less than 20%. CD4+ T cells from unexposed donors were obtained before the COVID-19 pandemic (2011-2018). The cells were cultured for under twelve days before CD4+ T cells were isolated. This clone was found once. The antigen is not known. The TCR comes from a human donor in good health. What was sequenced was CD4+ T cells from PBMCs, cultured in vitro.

The CDR3 DNA reads as TGTGCCATCAGGGGGGACTGGAACACCGGGGAGCTGTTTTTT. Protein product: CAIRGDWNTGELFF. The rearrangement links TRBV10-3 to TRBJ2-2, with a possible D match to TRBD2 (6 bases). Germline values: CDR1 ENHRY, CDR2 SYGVKD. This CDR3 spans 14 amino acids. Trimming stripped 6 bases from V and 1 base from J, with 9 bases between.